The 30 T cell receptor beta chains listed next were all sequenced from one sample in a study of shared clonotypes between healthy human individuals. This table comes from immunoSEQ multiplex PCR, and its TCRdb copy is limited to in-frame clones, with some not included. Among some 530,000 clones listed, around 73% were seen once. Sequencing was carried out using PBMCs. Receptors were obtained from a woman aged 40 to 50 in good health. Some clones in this sample may be carry-over from other donors' samples.

Points on this clone: The identical CDR3 is also encoded by other nucleotide sequences in the sample. The V and J genes are TRBV5-6 and TRBJ2-1; D possibly corresponds to TRBD1 (6 bases). Germline loops: CDR1 SGHDT, CDR2 YYEEEE. The V and J ends lost 7 bases and 2 bases respectively, with 16 bases between them. This CDR3 has 15 residues. CDR3 coding DNA: TGTGCCAGCTCTGCCGCCCAGGGGACCTACAATGAGCAGTTCTTC. Its translation: CASSAAQGTYNEQFF.

The chain is built from TRBV7-8 and TRBJ2-5, with 9 nucleotides matching TRBD2. Germline trimming cut 5 bases from V and 4 bases from J; bases unmatched to any gene: 11. This CDR3 has 16 amino acids. The V gene's germline CDR1 is SGHVS and CDR2 FQNEAQ. The CDR3 loop reads CASSRSSGSGLETQYF. The DNA of the CDR3 is TGTGCCAGCAGCCGCAGTAGCGGGAGCGGTTTAGAGACCCAGTACTTC.

The chain recombines TRBV7-8 with TRBJ2-1, with 11 nucleotides matching TRBD2. Germline lookup yields CDR1 SGHVS and CDR2 FQNEAQ. This CDR3 region has 15 residues. Unmatched junction bases numbered 5, after V lost 3 bases and J lost 7 bases. In DNA, the CDR3 is TGTGCCAGCAGCTTCAAAGCTAGCGGGAGGAATGAGCAGTTCTTC. Its protein is CASSFKASGRNEQFF. The full variable domain, with the rest looked up from reference TRBV7-8 and TRBJ2-1, is GAGVSQSPRYKVAKRGQDVALRCDPISGHVSLFWYQQALGQGPEFLTYFQNEAQLDKSGLPSDRFFAERPEGSVSTLKIQRTQQEDSAVYLCASSFKASGRNEQFFGPGTRLTVL.

Worth noting for this clone: This could be a read error, since a much larger clone is one nucleotide away. Other DNA sequences of this sample code for an identical CDR3. This rearrangement joins TRBV11-2 to TRBJ2-7; D is unresolved. Trimming took 1 base from V and 4 from J, leaving 2 bases between them. CDR3 length: 11 amino acids. Germline V gene lookup returns CDR1 SGHAT and CDR2 FQNNGV. The CDR3 DNA reads TGTGCCAGCAGCTTAGCGTACGAGCAGTACTTC. It specifies CASSLAYEQYF.

The rearrangement joins TRBV6-1 to TRBJ2-3; TRBD2 is a possible D gene (6 bases). Trimming stripped 4 bases from V and 2 bases from J, with 10 bases between. The germline V gene encodes CDR1 MNHNS and CDR2 SASEGT. The CDR3 is made up of 14 amino acids. The CDR3 DNA reads TGTGCCAGCAGTGTGGTAGCGGACACAGATACGCAGTATTTT. This sequence encodes CASSVVADTDTQYF.

The rearrangement links TRBV10-2 to TRBJ2-5, with 7 bases fitting TRBD2. In germline, CDR1 is WSHSY, CDR2 SAAADI. This CDR3 has 15 residues. V shed 6 bases and J 5 bases; nucleotides not matched to a gene: 12. In DNA form, the CDR3 reads TGCGCCAGCAGCCAGGGACTAAGGGCCCTGGAGACCCAGTACTTC. Translating it yields CASSQGLRALETQYF.

This chain joins TRBV15 and TRBJ2-5; TRBD1 is a possible D gene (6 bases). Germline V gene data show CDR1 as LNHNV and CDR2 as YYDKDF (reference sequence). This CDR3 has 14 residues. The germline V and J ends were trimmed by 1 base and 8 bases, with 14 bases remaining between them. This CDR3 reads CATSRADSSHTQYF. CDR3 nucleotides: TGTGCCACCAGCAGAGCGGACAGCAGTCATACCCAGTACTTC.

The chain uses TRBV10-3 and TRBJ2-5, with TRBD1 matching 9 bases. V lost 6 bases and J lost 5; bases outside the gene matches: 7. The CDR3 runs 14 residues. Germline V gene data show CDR1 as ENHRY and CDR2 as SYGVKD. The CDR3 nucleotides read TGTGCCATCAGGCCGGGACAGGGTATGGAGACCCAGTACTTC. It codes for CAIRPGQGMETQYF.

V is TRBV2 and J is TRBJ2-7; TRBD1 is a possible D gene (5 bases). Trimming cost V 0 bases and J 2 bases, with 17 bases left between them. The CDR3 covers 17 residues. The germline CDR1 and CDR2 sequences are SNHLY and FYNNEI. Here the CDR3 reads CASSEALQGKDPYEQYF. DNA of the CDR3: TGTGCCAGCAGTGAAGCGCTTCAGGGAAAAGACCCCTACGAGCAGTACTTC.

V and J are TRBV19 and TRBJ2-1; D call uncertain. The V gene's germline CDR1 is LNHDA and CDR2 SQIVND (reference sequence). This CDR3 is built from 12 residues. Trimming removed 5 bases at V and 9 bases at J, with 11 bases between. CDR3 loop: CASSQGRVEQFF. DNA of the CDR3: TGTGCCAGTAGTCAAGGGCGCGTTGAGCAGTTCTTC.

The rearrangement uses TRBV19 and TRBJ1-5, with TRBD1 identical over 8 bases. Losses at the gene ends were 8 bases for V and 4 bases for J; bases not matched to a gene: 10. The CDR3 loop spans 15 amino acids. Germline CDR1 is LNHDA and CDR2 is SQIVND (reference sequence). DNA of the CDR3: TGTGCCAGTCACGAGACAGGGGCGGTTAATCAGCCCCAGCATTTT. This codes for CASHETGAVNQPQHF.

In DNA form, the CDR3 reads TGTGCCAGCAGCTCGTCCCAGGTTAATAATTCACCCCTCCACTTT. Translation: CASSSSQVNNSPLHF. The V gene is TRBV7-8, the J gene TRBJ1-6; D gene uncertain. Germline CDR1 reads SGHVS; CDR2 reads FQNEAQ. The V end lost 4 bases, the J end lost 5 bases, and 12 bases lay between the germline ends. The CDR3 is 15 residues long.

The chain carries TRBV7-2 and TRBJ2-7; 8 bases agree with TRBD2. The germline gives CDR1 SGHTA, CDR2 FQGNSA. J gave up 3 bases and V 3 bases, and 4 bases lay outside the gene matches. The CDR3 contains 14 residues. Written as DNA, the CDR3 is TGTGCCAGCAGCTTGGTTAGCGGGATCTACGAGCAGTACTTC. Translating gives CASSLVSGIYEQYF.

This chain joins TRBV19 and TRBJ1-1, with D maybe TRBD1 (6 bases). Trimming stripped 7 bases from V and 7 bases from J, with 16 bases between. The germline V gene has CDR1 LNHDA and CDR2 SQIVND (reference sequence). The CDR3 runs 13 residues. DNA of the CDR3: TGTGCCAGTATGGAGGGGGGTCAAGATGAAGCTTTCTTT. It is translated as CASMEGGQDEAFF.

The J gene is TRBJ1-6, the V gene TRBV30; 11 bases match TRBD1. Germline CDR1 GTSNPN, CDR2 SVGIG (reference sequence). Germline trimming cut 8 bases from V and 10 bases from J; bases unmatched to any gene: 7. The CDR3 extends over 13 amino acids. The CDR3 region has the DNA TGTGCCGGCTCGGGGGACAGGGGGTCACCCCTCCACTTT. Translated: CAGSGDRGSPLHF.

This chain uses TRBV10-3 with TRBJ1-1, with 9 bases identical to TRBD1. Germline V gene lookup returns CDR1 ENHRY and CDR2 SYGVKD. V dropped 6 bases and J dropped 2; count of bases not matched to a gene: 7. The CDR3 runs 15 residues. In DNA, the CDR3 is TGTGCCATCAGCCATGGGACAGGGACTAACACTGAAGCTTTCTTT. Translated, it gives CAISHGTGTNTEAFF.

The chain recombines TRBV2 with TRBJ2-3; the match to TRBD2 covers 7 bases. Germline V lookup: CDR1 SNHLY, CDR2 FYNNEI. CDR3 length equals 16 residues. Unmatched junction bases numbered 7, after V lost 4 bases and J lost 0 bases. The CDR3 sequence: CASSVGLAVSTDTQYF. The CDR3 bases are TGTGCCAGCAGTGTAGGTCTAGCGGTTAGCACAGATACGCAGTATTTT.

In DNA form, the CDR3 reads TGTGCCAGCAGGACAGGGAATGGGGCTGAAGCTTTCTTT. Its protein is CASRTGNGAEAFF. V usage is TRBV27 and J usage is TRBJ1-1; 7 nucleotides line up with TRBD1. CDR1 and CDR2 (germline): MNHEY, SMNVEV (reference sequence). With V trimmed by 6 bases and J by 6 bases, 7 bases remained unmatched. CDR3 length equals 13 residues.

This rearrangement joins TRBV11-2 to TRBJ2-7; D is perhaps TRBD1 or TRBD2 (7 bases each). The CDR3 sequence is 15 residues long. The germline gives CDR1 SGHAT, CDR2 FQNNGV. V gave up 3 bases and J gave up 0 bases, with 12 bases separating them. The CDR3 region is CASSFGRGLSYEQYF. Here the CDR3 DNA reads TGTGCCAGCAGCTTTGGGAGGGGGCTCTCCTACGAGCAGTACTTC.

The chain has TRBV27 and TRBJ2-1, with 10 positions matching TRBD2. The V segment lost 2 bases and the J segment 10 bases; nucleotides outside the gene matches: 14. This CDR3 has 17 residues. Germline V gene data show CDR1 as MNHEY and CDR2 as SMNVEV (reference sequence). The CDR3 coding sequence is TGTGCCAGCAGTTTACCCCCGGGTAGCGGGAGGATTGGGGAGCAGTTCTTC. Residues: CASSLPPGSGRIGEQFF.

This chain uses TRBV4-1 with TRBJ1-3, with 8 bases identical to TRBD1. The DNA end is a closer match to TRBJ2-2, so the J assignment may be wrong. Germline CDR1 reads MGHRA; CDR2 reads YSYEKL. The CDR3 runs 18 residues. CDR3 protein: CASSHLIRTGLSTGELFF. CDR3 bases: TGCGCCAGCAGCCACCTAATCCGGACAGGGTTGAGCACCGGGGAGCTGTTTTTT.

The chain uses TRBV27 and TRBJ2-5; D may correspond to TRBD1 or TRBD2 (6 bases each). This CDR3 region has 18 residues. Germline lookup yields CDR1 MNHEY and CDR2 SMNVEV (reference sequence). With 3 bases removed from V and 3 bases from J, the gap between germline ends came to 23 bases. As DNA, the CDR3 is TGTGCCAGCAGTTTCATGGGTGTAGGCGGGAAGGGGGAAGAGACCCAGTACTTC. Translation: CASSFMGVGGKGEETQYF.

This clone was picked up a small number of times. The V and J genes are TRBV10-3 and TRBJ2-7; 9 bases match TRBD1. Losses at the gene ends were 4 bases for V and 7 bases for J; bases not matched to a gene: 2. Germline V gene sequence: CDR1 ENHRY, CDR2 SYGVKD. There are 12 residues in the CDR3. DNA of the CDR3: TGTGCCATCAGTGGACAGGGGGTTGAGCAGTACTTC. This codes for CAISGQGVEQYF.

This clone was recorded only once. V gene TRBV27 combines with J gene TRBJ2-3, with a possible D match to TRBD1 (6 bases). The CDR3 runs to 14 residues. V lost 3 bases, J lost 2 bases, and 9 bases lay in between. Germline V gene lookup returns CDR1 MNHEY and CDR2 SMNVEV (reference sequence). CDR3 DNA sequence: TGTGCCAGCAGTTTTAACAGGGCCACAGATACGCAGTATTTT. This sequence encodes CASSFNRATDTQYF.

The CDR3 coding sequence is TGTGCCAGCAGCTGGAGGTGGGAGGGGAACACTGAAGCTTTCTTT. Amino acid sequence: CASSWRWEGNTEAFF. The chain employs TRBV7-2 and TRBJ1-1, with D unclear. CDR3 length equals 15 residues. The germline V and J ends were trimmed by 4 bases and 1 base, with 13 bases remaining between them. The germline gives CDR1 SGHTA, CDR2 FQGNSA.

The chain uses TRBV5-4 and TRBJ1-4; TRBD1 is a possible D gene (5 bases). Germline V CDR1 and CDR2: SGHNT, YYREEE (reference sequence). The CDR3 runs to 15 residues. V lost 0 bases and J 6 bases, leaving 12 bases between the germline ends. The CDR3 here is CASSLDPVGHEKLFF. Here the CDR3 DNA reads TGTGCCAGCAGCTTGGACCCGGTGGGGCATGAAAAACTGTTTTTT. The full variable domain, in which reference TRBV5-4 and TRBJ1-4 provide the parts outside the CDR3, is ETGVTQSPTHLIKTRGQQVTLRCSSQSGHNTVSWYQQALGQGPQFIFQYYREEENGRGNFPPRFSGLQFPNYSSELNVNALELDDSALYLCASSLDPVGHEKLFFGSGTQLSVL.

About this clone itself: Other nucleotide sequences from this sample produce the same CDR3. The CDR3 loop reads CASSLGGNYGYTF. CDR3 nucleotide sequence: TGCGCCAGCAGCTTGGGGGGCAACTATGGCTACACCTTC. The chain carries TRBV5-1 and TRBJ1-2; TRBD1 is a possible D gene (5 bases). CDR3 length: 13 amino acids. The V gene's germline CDR1 is SGHRS and CDR2 YFSETQ. V lost 0 bases and J 2 bases, leaving 5 bases between the germline ends.

In its sample, this clone was seen once. A far larger clone is one base from this, pointing to a likely read error. The rearrangement uses TRBV4-2 and TRBJ1-1; maybe TRBD1 (5 bases). Trimming took off 4 bases at V and 4 bases at J, with 13 bases between the two ends. The CDR3 is 14 amino acids. Germline V CDR1 and CDR2: LGHNA, YNFKEQ. CDR3 residues: CASSPQGSTTEAFF. CDR3 in DNA: TGTGCCAGCAGCCCCCAGGGTAGTACCACTGAAGCTTTCTTT.

The rearrangement uses TRBV6-6 and TRBJ2-2, with TRBD1 as a possible D gene (6 bases). Per the germline V gene, CDR1 is MNHNY and CDR2 is SVGAGI (reference sequence). The ends were cut back, 2 bases at V and 7 bases at J, with 11 bases in the middle. CDR3 length equals 14 residues. The CDR3 region is CASSYRGTGGELFF. DNA for the CDR3: TGTGCCAGCAGTTACAGGGGGACCGGCGGGGAGCTGTTTTTT.

This sequence joins TRBV5-1 and TRBJ1-1; 7 bases line up with TRBD1. CDR1 is SGHRS, CDR2 YFSETQ, per germline. The CDR3 has 17 amino acids. The V segment lost 4 bases and the J segment 3 bases; nucleotides outside the gene matches: 15. CDR3 sequence reads: CASSTGQVFRSDTEAFF. In DNA form, the CDR3 reads TGCGCCAGCAGCACCGGACAGGTATTCCGCTCTGACACTGAAGCTTTCTTT.